The 10 T cell receptor beta chains listed next were all sequenced from one sample in a study of cytomegalovirus exposure and HLA in healthy donors. Produced via immunoSEQ multiplex PCR; TCRdb's table is partial and in-frame only. Of roughly 300,000 clones in the sample, roughly 90% were seen once. The sequenced material came from PBMCs. The receptors were sampled from a woman in her twenties or thirties in good health and CMV-seropositive.

The chain combines TRBV7-9 with TRBJ1-1, with D unresolved. Germline V gene sequence: CDR1 SEHNR, CDR2 FQNEAQ (reference sequence). CDR3 size: 17 residues. Trimming cost V 3 bases and J 0 bases, with 17 bases left between them. Written as DNA, the CDR3 is TGTGCCAGCAGCTTTTCCCCCAGCTTAACCATGAACACTGAAGCTTTCTTT. It is translated as CASSFSPSLTMNTEAFF. The whole variable domain, remainder taken from reference TRBV7-9 and TRBJ1-1, is DTGVSQNPRHKITKRGQNVTFRCDPISEHNRLYWYRQTLGQGPEFLTYFQNEAQLEKSRLLSDRFSAERPKGSFSTLEIQRTEQGDSAMYLCASSFSPSLTMNTEAFFGQGTRLTVV.

The J gene is TRBJ2-7, the V gene TRBV28; D unresolved. CDR1 MDHEN and CDR2 SYDVKM come from the germline V gene. The CDR3 is made up of 13 amino acids. The V and J ends lost 7 bases and 0 bases respectively, with 10 bases between them. The CDR3 reads CASTLPASYEQYF. Written as DNA, the CDR3 is TGTGCCAGCACCCTCCCAGCCTCCTACGAGCAGTACTTC.

This chain uses TRBV28 with TRBJ1-2; D uncertain. The germline V gene encodes CDR1 MDHEN and CDR2 SYDVKM. This CDR3 is built from 14 residues. V was clipped by 5 bases and J by 4 bases, with 14 bases between them. This CDR3 reads CASSPHGSLYGYTF. CDR3 nucleotides: TGTGCCAGCAGTCCGCACGGGTCCCTCTATGGCTACACCTTC.

The chain links TRBV4-3 to TRBJ2-7, with 9 bases fitting TRBD1. This CDR3 spans 16 amino acids. Trimming took 0 bases from V and 1 from J; bases not matched to a gene: 4. CDR1 and CDR2 from the germline V gene are LGHNA and YSLEER. The CDR3 is CASSQDRTGVSYEQYF. CDR3 sequence (DNA): TGCGCCAGCAGCCAAGATCGGACAGGGGTTTCCTACGAGCAGTACTTC.

The V and J genes are TRBV7-8 and TRBJ2-3; D not certain. Looked up from germline, CDR1 is SGHVS and CDR2 is FQNEAQ. V was clipped by 4 bases and J by 2 bases, with 13 bases between them. The CDR3 contains 15 residues. The CDR3 DNA reads as TGTGCCAGCAGCTACCGGACGGATACCACAGATACGCAGTATTTT. This translates into CASSYRTDTTDTQYF.

The J gene is TRBJ1-2, the V gene TRBV30; the D gene is possibly TRBD1 (5 bases). V lost 3 bases and J 2 bases, leaving 16 bases between the germline ends. CDR3 size: 15 residues. Germline lookup yields CDR1 GTSNPN and CDR2 SVGIG (reference sequence). The CDR3 is CAWSKDKGINYGYTF. Written as DNA, the CDR3 is TGTGCCTGGAGCAAAGACAAGGGGATCAACTATGGCTACACCTTC.

The gene calls are TRBV9 and TRBJ1-1; D not certain. The CDR3 is 14 amino acids. The V and J ends lost 2 bases and 3 bases respectively, with 11 bases between them. Germline lookup yields CDR1 SGDLS and CDR2 YYNGEE. The CDR3 loop is CASSVYLGDTEAFF. CDR3 DNA sequence: TGTGCCAGCAGCGTTTATCTTGGAGACACTGAAGCTTTCTTT. The variable domain in full, completed from reference TRBV9 and TRBJ1-1, reads DSGVTQTPKHLITATGQRVTLRCSPRSGDLSVYWYQQSLDQGLQFLIQYYNGEERAKGNILERFSAQQFPDLHSELNLSSLELGDSALYFCASSVYLGDTEAFFGQGTRLTVV.

The chain combines TRBV28 with TRBJ1-1, with 10 bases fitting TRBD1. Germline CDR1 reads MDHEN; CDR2 reads SYDVKM. J lost 7 bases, V lost 3 bases, and 11 bases had no gene match. The CDR3 has 16 residues. The CDR3 here is CASSFRGQGKSGEAFF. As DNA, the CDR3 is TGTGCCAGCAGTTTCCGGGGACAGGGGAAGTCAGGTGAAGCTTTCTTT.

On this clone itself: The same CDR3 is also encoded by other DNA sequences in this sample. The V gene is TRBV7-9, the J gene TRBJ2-7; the D is unclear. Germline CDR1 and CDR2: SEHNR and FQNEAQ (reference sequence). The V end lost 5 bases, the J end lost 3 bases, and 5 bases lay between the germline ends. The CDR3 covers 11 residues. The DNA of the CDR3 is TGTGCCAGCAGCCCGAACTACGAGCAGTACTTC. It is translated as CASSPNYEQYF.

This clone was seen a handful of times. The chain couples TRBV10-3 to TRBJ2-7; D remains unclear. The germline V and J ends were trimmed by 2 bases and 2 bases, with 4 bases remaining between them. Germline V gene sequence: CDR1 ENHRY, CDR2 SYGVKD. This CDR3 comprises 12 residues. The CDR3 DNA sequence: TGTGCCATCAGTGAGACTACCTACGAGCAGTACTTC. It codes for CAISETTYEQYF.